This T cell receptor beta chain was identified in a study of neurological immune-mediated disorders. The CDR3 has 15 amino acids. CDR1 is SGDLS and CDR2 is YYNGEE in the germline V gene. V was trimmed by 5 bases and J by 7 bases, leaving 19 bases between them. Regarding time point: longitudinal time-point 1 (baseline). Healthy control participants comprised blood bank volunteers in Maryland, USA. Unsorted libraries were generated from 2 million PBMCs held at -80 degrees C. This clonotype was detected many times. The making of cDNA relied on 5'RACE with 10-nucleotide random UMIs. TCRdb re-derived calls from the 5' RACE reads in MiXCR, one entry per CDR3 protein. The data contain under 90,000 distinct CDR3 sequences, 9.5% to 13% of them seen just once; the ten biggest clones take up 8.5% to 10%.

The sample was PBMCs. The gene calls are TRBV9 and TRBJ2-1; D ambiguous. The TCR comes from a man aged 25-45 years in good health. The CDR3 sequence is CASSPTFSFGNEQFF. The CDR3 bases are TGTGCCAGCAGTCCGACTTTCTCTTTTGGGAATGAGCAGTTCTTC.